The 21 T cell receptor beta chains given below trace back to one sample, sequenced in a study of blood T cell repertoires in COVID-19. The table came from immunoSEQ multiplex PCR; TCRdb's copy has only in-frame clones and leaves some out. The table has tens of thousands of clones, around three quarters seen once. The sample comprised peripheral blood. The receptor source for this set is a human donor in a cohort sampled during active COVID-19.

The chain carries TRBV6-5 and TRBJ1-5, with 9 bases that match TRBD1. Losses at the gene ends were 7 bases for V and 4 bases for J; bases not matched to a gene: 8. CDR1 is MNHEY, CDR2 SVGAGI, per germline. This CDR3 comprises 15 residues. CDR3 sequence (DNA): TGTGCCAGCAACCTCGGGACAGGGTTTAATCAGCCCCAGCATTTT. This sequence encodes CASNLGTGFNQPQHF.

This clone was detected only a few times. The J gene is TRBJ1-1, the V gene TRBV19; 7 bases map to TRBD1. This CDR3 has 15 residues. Germline loops: CDR1 LNHDA, CDR2 SQIVND (reference sequence). V lost 3 bases and J lost 3; bases outside the gene matches: 7. In nucleotides, the CDR3 is TGTGCCAGTAGTATTGCCTGGACAGGAGACACTGAAGCTTTCTTT. It is translated as CASSIAWTGDTEAFF.

This sequence joins TRBV3-1 (or the pseudogene TRBV3-2) and TRBJ2-7; TRBD2 agrees at 13 bases. J was trimmed by 5 bases and V by 0 bases; bases with no gene match: 10. Germline assignment: CDR1 LGHDT and CDR2 YNNKEL (reference sequence). The CDR3 is made up of 18 amino acids. As DNA, the CDR3 is TGTGCCAGCAGCCAAGATCCGCCGAGACTAGCGGGAGGAGACGAGCAGTACTTC. This encodes CASSQDPPRLAGGDEQYF.

The gene calls are TRBV7-9 and TRBJ2-2; 13 positions match TRBD2. Losses at the gene ends were 6 bases for V and 7 bases for J; bases not matched to a gene: 8. The germline V gene has CDR1 SEHNR and CDR2 FQNEAQ (reference sequence). The CDR3 sequence is 16 residues long. The CDR3: CASRRLAGGGDGELFF. The CDR3 DNA is TGTGCCAGCAGAAGACTAGCGGGAGGCGGGGACGGGGAGCTGTTTTTT. Filled out from reference TRBV7-9 and TRBJ2-2, the complete variable domain reads DTGVSQNPRHKITKRGQNVTFRCDPISEHNRLYWYRQTLGQGPEFLTYFQNEAQLEKSRLLSDRFSAERPKGSFSTLEIQRTEQGDSAMYLCASRRLAGGGDGELFFGEGSRLTVL.

This clone was seen just once. This sequence joins TRBV5-5 and TRBJ2-5; 10 bases agree with TRBD2. The length of the CDR3 is 20 residues. Unmatched junction bases numbered 19, after V lost 0 bases and J lost 5 bases. Germline V gene sequence: CDR1 SGHKS, CDR2 YYEKEE (reference sequence). In DNA form, the CDR3 reads TGTGCCAGCAGCTTGGTCAGCCTAGCGGGAGTCGATCTAATGGGGGAGACCCAGTACTTC. Protein product: CASSLVSLAGVDLMGETQYF.

J is TRBJ2-3 and V is TRBV5-1; tentatively, D is TRBD2 (5 bases). With 0 bases removed from V and 4 bases from J, the gap between germline ends came to 9 bases. Germline V gene sequence: CDR1 SGHRS, CDR2 YFSETQ. The CDR3 has 14 amino acids. Here the CDR3 DNA reads TGCGCCAGCAGCTTGGGGAGACTACCAGATACGCAGTATTTT. This encodes CASSLGRLPDTQYF.

The chain recombines TRBV29-1 with TRBJ2-3, with D possibly being TRBD2 (5 bases). V was cut by 4 bases and J by 4 bases, with 12 bases left in between. Per the germline V gene, CDR1 is SQVTM and CDR2 is ANQGSEA. The CDR3 length is 13 residues. Written as DNA, the CDR3 is TGCAGCGTTGCTCTGGCGAGGGCAGATACGCAGTATTTT. This gives the protein CSVALARADTQYF.

This clone was recorded once. The V and J genes are TRBV30 and TRBJ2-1; D is unresolved. The CDR3 spans 15 residues. The V gene's germline CDR1 is GTSNPN and CDR2 SVGIG (reference sequence). Trimming left V 4 bases short and J 0 bases short, with 13 bases between. The CDR3: CAWTVGSSSYNEQFF. CDR3 DNA: TGTGCCTGGACCGTGGGCAGTAGCTCCTACAATGAGCAGTTCTTC.

The V and J genes are TRBV5-5 and TRBJ1-1, with 7 bases that match TRBD1. J gave up 5 bases and V 3 bases, and 10 bases lay outside the gene matches. The CDR3 runs to 15 residues. Germline-derived CDR1 and CDR2 are SGHKS and YYEKEE (reference sequence). The CDR3 DNA is TGTGCCAGCAGCTGGAGATTAGGGGGCAGGACTGAAGCTTTCTTT. Protein: CASSWRLGGRTEAFF.

This chain uses TRBV28 with TRBJ2-7; D possibly corresponds to TRBD1 (6 bases). Germline V gene sequence: CDR1 MDHEN, CDR2 SYDVKM. The CDR3 sequence is 13 residues long. V shed 3 bases and J shed 4 bases, with 10 bases lying between them. CDR3 nucleotide sequence: TGTGCCAGCAGTTTGGCCAGGGGATACGAGCAGTACTTC. Its translation is CASSLARGYEQYF.

V is TRBV19 and J is TRBJ2-3, with TRBD2 identical over 7 bases. The germline V gene has CDR1 LNHDA and CDR2 SQIVND (reference sequence). The CDR3 runs to 16 residues. Trimming removed 4 bases from V and 1 base from J; junction bases left unmatched: 8. The CDR3 bases are TGTGCCAGTAGTAGGACTGGGGGGAGGGGCACAGATACGCAGTATTTT. This codes for CASSRTGGRGTDTQYF.

This chain connects TRBV9 to TRBJ2-1; TRBD2 might be the D (5 bases). CDR3 length equals 15 residues. Germline loops: CDR1 SGDLS, CDR2 YYNGEE. Between the trimmed V and J ends, which lost 0 bases and 2 bases, there was a span of 9 bases. CDR3: CASSVDSGPYNEQFF. As DNA, the CDR3 is TGTGCCAGCAGCGTAGACAGCGGACCCTACAATGAGCAGTTCTTC.

The V call is TRBV28, the J call TRBJ1-5, with a weak D call TRBD1 (6 bases). This CDR3 contains 15 residues. Germline-derived CDR1 and CDR2 are MDHEN and SYDVKM. Between the trimmed V and J ends, which lost 4 bases and 5 bases, there was a span of 15 bases. The CDR3 nucleotides are TGTGCCAGCAGTTCGATCGACAGGAGCGATCAGCCCCAGCATTTT. This translates into CASSSIDRSDQPQHF.

The chain combines TRBV18 with TRBJ1-1; D is uncertain. Germline CDR1 KGHSH, CDR2 LQKENI. Trimming removed 2 bases at V and 8 bases at J, with 15 bases between. The CDR3 is made up of 14 amino acids. The CDR3 sequence is CASSPGTGPPEAFF. The CDR3 DNA follows: TGTGCCAGCTCACCAGGTACGGGTCCCCCCGAAGCTTTCTTT.

This rearrangement joins TRBV30 to TRBJ2-1; 12 positions match TRBD2. The J segment lost 0 bases and the V segment lost 2 bases, leaving 17 bases of the junction unmatched. CDR3 length: 21 residues. CDR1 is GTSNPN and CDR2 is SVGIG in the germline V gene (reference sequence). CDR3 nucleotide sequence: TGTGCCTGGAGTCTGGGTTACACTAGCGGGAGGACGAAGAGCTCCTACAATGAGCAGTTCTTC. Its translation: CAWSLGYTSGRTKSSYNEQFF.

This clone was detected a few times. CDR3 protein: CASSLGGLRETLISNQPQHF. The CDR3 nucleotides read TGTGCCAGCAGCTTGGGAGGTTTGAGGGAAACTTTAATTAGCAATCAGCCCCAGCATTTT. The chain links TRBV5-4 to TRBJ1-5; no clear D. The germline V and J ends were trimmed by 0 bases and 0 bases, with 22 bases remaining between them. This CDR3 has 20 residues. Per germline, CDR1 SGHNT and CDR2 YYREEE (reference sequence).

The J gene is TRBJ2-7, the V gene TRBV10-3, with D perhaps matching TRBD2 (6 bases). Per germline, CDR1 ENHRY and CDR2 SYGVKD. Trimming left V 3 bases short and J 7 bases short, with 13 bases between. The CDR3 has 13 amino acids. The CDR3 protein is CAISDRGIEEQYF. As DNA, the CDR3 is TGTGCCATCAGTGACCGGGGGATAGAAGAGCAGTACTTC.

The chain carries TRBV7-9 and TRBJ2-5; 10 bases match TRBD1. This CDR3 spans 15 amino acids. Germline CDR1 SEHNR, CDR2 FQNEAQ (reference sequence). V dropped 3 bases and J dropped 5; count of bases not matched to a gene: 6. The CDR3 loop is CASSLGTGVWETQYF. The DNA of the CDR3 is TGTGCCAGCAGCTTGGGGACAGGGGTTTGGGAGACCCAGTACTTC.

The V gene is TRBV7-9, the J gene TRBJ1-3; weak D call: TRBD1 (5 bases). The CDR3 is made up of 15 amino acids. V was cut by 4 bases and J by 0 bases, with 10 bases left in between. The germline gives CDR1 SEHNR, CDR2 FQNEAQ (reference sequence). CDR3 protein: CASSSGGFSGNTIYF. Here the CDR3 DNA reads TGTGCCAGCAGCTCCGGGGGGTTCTCTGGAAACACCATATATTTT.

This chain links TRBV6-6 with TRBJ1-5; 9 nucleotides agree with TRBD1. Germline trimming cut 6 bases from V and 9 bases from J; bases unmatched to any gene: 12. The CDR3 consists of 15 residues. The germline gives CDR1 MNHNY, CDR2 SVGAGI (reference sequence). In DNA form, the CDR3 reads TGTGCCAGCAGAGAGGGACAGGGCTCGTATCCGCCCCAGCATTTT. Translated: CASREGQGSYPPQHF.

The V gene is TRBV2, the J gene TRBJ1-6; 10 nucleotides align to TRBD1. V shed 10 bases and J 0 bases; nucleotides not matched to a gene: 3. Germline loops: CDR1 SNHLY, CDR2 FYNNEI. This CDR3 spans 15 amino acids. The CDR3 DNA reads as TGTGCCAAAGGACAGGGGGGCTCCTATAATTCACCCCTCCACTTT. The encoded protein is CAKGQGGSYNSPLHF.